Listed here is a single TCR beta chain. Antigen specificity is unknown. Losses at the gene ends were 3 bases for V and 4 bases for J; bases not matched to a gene: 7. The CDR3 is made up of 17 amino acids. CDR1 SGHTS and CDR2 YDEGEE come from the germline V gene. This sample was taken from a study of siplizumab effects on memory and regulatory T cells. General observations from the study: In unstimulated cells, naive T cells appeared more diverse than memory T cells and seemed major alloresponse contributors. Alloreactive sequences tracing back to unstimulated CD4+ memory cells fell significantly with siplizumab.

The study assayed about 10^5 TCR templates per sample. Only in-frame clones appear in the TCRdb table, and some are missing; sequencing was by immunoSEQ multiplex PCR. The sample records some 100,000 clones, about 90% being singletons. The origin of this receptor is a human donor in good health. V is TRBV5-8 and J is TRBJ2-3; 14 bases align to TRBD2. Sequencing was carried out using Tregs sorted from blood. CDR3 amino acids: CASSSGLAGAGADTQYF. CDR3 in DNA: TGTGCCAGCAGCTCGGGACTAGCGGGAGCGGGCGCAGATACGCAGTATTTT.